This TCR beta chain was observed in a study of blood T cell repertoires in COVID-19. Study-wide background: Sites across the United States, Italy and Spain contributed samples from acute and convalescent COVID-19. PBMCs, B-cell-depleted T cells, or T cells provided the cDNA or gDNA that made up the material.

Original analysis: Researchers report that nucleated cell counts were estimated from reference gene primer amplification. Repertoires were generated with immunoSEQ multiplex PCR, while TCRdb's copy carries only in-frame clones and drops some. V and J calls and clone size are those listed in that table; D and trimming were worked out from the DNA. The table lists approximately 100,000 clones, over 80% of them singletons. With 5 bases removed from V and 5 bases from J, the gap between germline ends came to 12 bases. In germline, CDR1 is SNHLY, CDR2 FYNNEI. The length of the CDR3 is 13 residues. This clonotype originated in a man aged 45-65 years with active COVID-19. Sequencing was performed on peripheral blood. The rearrangement uses TRBV2 and TRBJ2-5; D perhaps matches TRBD2 (6 bases). The chain's CDR3 is CASSRGLTETQYF. In nucleotides, the CDR3 is TGTGCCAGCAGTCGGGGACTGACTGAGACCCAGTACTTC.